Reported below is one T cell receptor beta chain. Authors' data handling: Using reference gene primer amplification, nucleated cell counts were estimated. Some clones are missing from TCRdb's copy, which holds only in-frame ones; the method was immunoSEQ multiplex PCR. V, J and clone size were drawn from that table, and D and trimming were deduced from the DNA. The sample consists of around 51,000 clones, 70% to 90% of them appearing once. This record belongs to a study of blood T cell repertoires in COVID-19. Study-wide context: There were acute and convalescent COVID-19 samples, and they came from the United States, Italy and Spain.

The V end lost 2 bases, the J end lost 2 bases, and 7 bases lay between the germline ends. Per the germline V gene, CDR1 is SGHDT and CDR2 is YYEEEE. The CDR3 contains 13 residues. The chain couples TRBV5-6 to TRBJ1-2; D is unresolved. The sequenced material came from peripheral blood. This TCR was sampled from a woman older than 75 with acute or convalescent COVID-19. In DNA form, the CDR3 reads TGTGCCAGCAGCTTAGGGAGGAACTATGGCTACACCTTC. It specifies CASSLGRNYGYTF.